Below are 24 T cell receptor beta chains sequenced from a single sample in a study of T cell responses to AZD1222 COVID-19 vaccine. Method: immunoSEQ multiplex PCR; TCRdb's copy keeps in-frame clones and lacks some. The table records roughly 110,000 clones, 70% to 90% of them present only once. Sequenced material: peripheral blood, taken 28 days after the second AZD1222 dose. All receptors come from an adult who received the AZD1222 COVID-19 vaccine.

The chain employs TRBV12-3 or TRBV12-4 and TRBJ1-1, with 8 bases fitting TRBD1. V gave up 11 bases and J gave up 10 bases; unmatched junction bases: 15. The CDR3 sequence is 13 residues long. The CDR3 protein is CASSVGQGLIAFF. CDR3 DNA sequence: TGTGCCTCCTCCGTCGGACAGGGTTTGATAGCTTTCTTT.

CDR3 bases: TGTGCCAGCAGTAGGGACAGGGGGGGCACAGATACGCAGTATTTT. Its protein is CASSRDRGGTDTQYF. The rearrangement joins TRBV6-5 to TRBJ2-3; 11 nucleotides match TRBD1. Germline trimming cut 5 bases from V and 1 base from J; bases unmatched to any gene: 2. The CDR3 length is 15 residues. Germline CDR1 reads MNHEY; CDR2 reads SVGAGI.

The CDR3 loop is CASSAPGQGISEAFF. The CDR3 region has the DNA TGTGCCAGCAGCGCTCCGGGACAGGGCATCTCTGAAGCTTTCTTT. The chain combines TRBV7-9 with TRBJ1-1; the match to TRBD1 covers 9 bases. The CDR3 spans 15 residues. Germline V gives CDR1 SEHNR, CDR2 FQNEAQ (reference sequence). Germline trimming cut 5 bases from V and 6 bases from J; bases unmatched to any gene: 10.

This rearrangement joins TRBV2 to TRBJ2-7; 7 nucleotides align to TRBD1. Unmatched junction bases numbered 0, after V lost 4 bases and J lost 9 bases. The CDR3 runs to 10 residues. Germline lookup yields CDR1 SNHLY and CDR2 FYNNEI. CDR3 protein: CASSGQGQYF. The DNA for the CDR3 is TGTGCCAGCAGTGGACAGGGGCAGTACTTC.

The gene calls are TRBV15 and TRBJ1-1; no firm D call. The germline V and J ends were trimmed by 1 base and 1 base, with 7 bases remaining between them. The CDR3 is 14 amino acids. In germline, CDR1 is LNHNV, CDR2 YYDKDF (reference sequence). The DNA for the CDR3 is TGTGCCACCAGCAGAGCTCGGGGGAACACTGAAGCTTTCTTT. Translated: CATSRARGNTEAFF.

The V call is TRBV12-5, the J call TRBJ2-5; D gene unclear. V gave up 6 bases and J gave up 2 bases, with 19 bases separating them. Germline values: CDR1 LGHNT, CDR2 FRNRAP. The CDR3 runs to 16 residues. DNA for the CDR3: TGTGCTAGTGGCCTTTCGGCCCTGAGAGGACAAGAGACCCAGTACTTC. Its protein is CASGLSALRGQETQYF. Based on the CDR3 plus reference TRBV12-5 and TRBJ2-5, the full variable domain is DARVTQTPRHKVTEMGQEVTMRCQPILGHNTVFWYRQTMMQGLELLAYFRNRAPLDDSGMPKDRFSAEMPDATLATLKIQPSEPRDSAVYFCASGLSALRGQETQYFGPGTRLLVL.

The chain has TRBV7-2 and TRBJ1-2; 9 positions agree with TRBD1. Germline lookup yields CDR1 SGHTA and CDR2 FQGNSA. The CDR3 has 14 residues. V shed 4 bases and J 3 bases; nucleotides not matched to a gene: 3. In nucleotides, the CDR3 is TGTGCCAGCAGCTCGGACAGGGGTTACTATGGCTACACCTTC. Amino acid sequence: CASSSDRGYYGYTF.

The CDR3 loop reads CASSWGQGAYNEQFF. The CDR3 DNA sequence: TGTGCCAGCAGTTGGGGACAGGGGGCTTACAATGAGCAGTTCTTC. V and J are TRBV28 and TRBJ2-1, with 12 positions matching TRBD1. The germline CDR1 and CDR2 sequences are MDHEN and SYDVKM. The ends lost 4 bases at V and 4 bases at J; junction bases unmatched: 2. The CDR3 totals 15 residues.

This clone was seen once. V gene TRBV6-1 combines with J gene TRBJ1-5; 9 bases are shared with TRBD1. The CDR3 length is 16 residues. Germline lookup yields CDR1 MNHNS and CDR2 SASEGT. With 4 bases clipped from V and 1 base from J, the junction kept 5 bases outside the gene matches. The CDR3 DNA follows: TGTGCCAGCAGTGCCGGGACAGGGAGAAGCAATCAGCCCCAGCATTTT. It translates to CASSAGTGRSNQPQHF.

The V gene is TRBV6-5, the J gene TRBJ2-2; 8 nucleotides match TRBD1. This CDR3 comprises 14 residues. With 7 bases clipped from V and 4 bases from J, the junction kept 5 bases outside the gene matches. CDR1 is MNHEY and CDR2 is SVGAGI in the germline V gene. Here the CDR3 DNA reads TGTGCCAGCACCCAGACAGGGGTCACCGGGGAGCTGTTTTTT. Amino acids: CASTQTGVTGELFF.

This chain uses TRBV14 with TRBJ1-2; D not resolved. This CDR3 region has 13 residues. V was pared by 3 bases and J by 5 bases, with 10 bases between. The V gene's germline CDR1 is SGHDN and CDR2 FVKESK. CDR3 sequence reads: CASSHREGYGYTF. The CDR3 nucleotides read TGTGCCAGCAGCCATCGAGAGGGATATGGCTACACCTTC. Full variable domain (rest looked up from reference TRBV14 and TRBJ1-2): EAGVTQFPSHSVIEKGQTVTLRCDPISGHDNLYWYRRVMGKEIKFLLHFVKESKQDESGMPNNRFLAERTGGTYSTLKVQPAELEDSGVYFCASSHREGYGYTFGSGTRLTVV.

The J gene is TRBJ2-7, the V gene TRBV4-3; D unclear. V was shortened by 3 bases and J by 3 bases, with 12 bases between the two germline ends. This CDR3 has 14 amino acids. The germline gives CDR1 LGHNA, CDR2 YSLEER. As DNA, the CDR3 is TGCGCCAGCAGCCAGGATAATTCAGGCTACGAGCAGTACTTC. Translated: CASSQDNSGYEQYF.

This clone was observed once. The chain couples TRBV4-2 to TRBJ2-3, with D uncertain. The V end lost 0 bases, the J end lost 1 base, and 5 bases lay between the germline ends. This CDR3 spans 14 amino acids. CDR1 is LGHNA, CDR2 YNFKEQ, per germline. The DNA of the CDR3 is TGTGCCAGCAGCCAAGAAAAGGGCACAGATACGCAGTATTTT. Its translation is CASSQEKGTDTQYF.

The rearrangement uses TRBV12-5 and TRBJ2-7; D unresolved. Trimming cost V 6 bases and J 0 bases, with 6 bases left between them. Germline CDR1 and CDR2: LGHNT and FRNRAP. This CDR3 has 12 residues. The CDR3 DNA is TGTGCTAGTGGCTTAAACTCCTACGAGCAGTACTTC. Its protein product is CASGLNSYEQYF.

The genes are TRBV5-5 and TRBJ2-5, with D perhaps given as TRBD1 or TRBD2 (5 bases each). Germline values: CDR1 SGHKS, CDR2 YYEKEE (reference sequence). V shed 0 bases and J shed 5 bases, with 11 bases lying between them. This CDR3 comprises 14 residues. Here the CDR3 reads CASSLGDHPETQYF. In DNA form, the CDR3 reads TGTGCCAGCAGCTTGGGGGACCACCCCGAGACCCAGTACTTC.

The V and J genes are TRBV9 and TRBJ2-7; the D gene is possibly TRBD2 (5 bases). Germline lookup yields CDR1 SGDLS and CDR2 YYNGEE. The CDR3 totals 14 residues. The V end was cut by 3 bases, the J end by 6 bases, with 16 bases between. CDR3 nucleotide sequence: TGTGCCAGCAGCGCTGGGCTCGAGGGTCTCGAGCAGTACTTC. It codes for CASSAGLEGLEQYF. The entire variable domain, with the rest obtained from reference TRBV9 and TRBJ2-7, is as follows: DSGVTQTPKHLITATGQRVTLRCSPRSGDLSVYWYQQSLDQGLQFLIQYYNGEERAKGNILERFSAQQFPDLHSELNLSSLELGDSALYFCASSAGLEGLEQYFGPGTRLTVT.

This chain joins TRBV6-6 and TRBJ2-1; tentatively, D is TRBD2 (6 bases). The CDR3 has 15 amino acids. The V gene's germline CDR1 is MNHNY and CDR2 SVGAGI (reference sequence). Trimming stripped 3 bases from V and 3 bases from J, with 12 bases between. DNA for the CDR3: TGTGCCAGCAGTTATCTCGGGGGTGACTACAATGAGCAGTTCTTC. Translated: CASSYLGGDYNEQFF.

The gene calls are TRBV13 and TRBJ2-1, with D hard to call. CDR3 length: 15 residues. The V gene lost 0 bases and the J gene lost 9 bases, with 15 bases spanning the gap. Per germline, CDR1 PRHDT and CDR2 FYEKMQ (reference sequence). The CDR3 nucleotides are TGTGCCAGCAGCTTAGGGGGTCGATCCGCCGCTGAGCAGTTCTTC. It specifies CASSLGGRSAAEQFF.

The chain links TRBV7-9 to TRBJ2-7; D is undetermined. Germline CDR1 is SEHNR and CDR2 is FQNEAQ (reference sequence). Trimming cost V 2 bases and J 7 bases, with 18 bases left between them. CDR3 length: 15 amino acids. CDR3 DNA: TGTGCCAGCAGCTTATATTCAGCAGGCGGCTCGGAGCAGTACTTC. It is translated as CASSLYSAGGSEQYF.

The chain carries TRBV20-1 and TRBJ1-1, with D uncertain. Trimming cost V 3 bases and J 3 bases, with 8 bases left between them. Germline V gives CDR1 DFQATT, CDR2 SNEGSKA (reference sequence). The CDR3 sequence is 12 residues long. The CDR3 region has the DNA TGCAGTGCTAGTCTGGGGTACACTGAAGCTTTCTTT. It is translated as CSASLGYTEAFF.

The rearrangement joins TRBV19 to TRBJ1-1, with D tentatively TRBD1 (5 bases). Trimming cost V 10 bases and J 1 base, with 10 bases left between them. The CDR3 is 12 amino acids. The germline CDR1 and CDR2 sequences are LNHDA and SQIVND (reference sequence). The CDR3 coding sequence is TGTGCCACCAACACAGGGAACACTGAAGCTTTCTTT. Residues: CATNTGNTEAFF.

This clone was detected a few times. This chain joins TRBV7-3 and TRBJ2-1, with D uncertain. The CDR3 is 13 residues long. Trimming removed 5 bases from V and 9 bases from J, with 14 bases in between. Germline V gene data show CDR1 as SGHTA and CDR2 as FQGTGA. CDR3 residues: CASSPPSSSEQFF. The CDR3 DNA reads TGTGCCAGCAGCCCACCCAGTAGTAGTGAGCAGTTCTTC.

V usage is TRBV7-2 and J usage is TRBJ2-3; 7 bases map to TRBD1. CDR1 and CDR2 (germline): SGHTA, FQGNSA. The CDR3 extends over 16 amino acids. Trimming cost V 5 bases and J 0 bases; bases outside gene matches: 8. As DNA, the CDR3 is TGTGCCAGCAGCCGTAACAGGGGCAGGAGCACAGATACGCAGTATTTT. Protein: CASSRNRGRSTDTQYF.

This clone was detected only a few times. The genes are TRBV18 and TRBJ2-2, with D perhaps TRBD1 or TRBD2 (6 bases each). There are 14 residues in the CDR3. With 4 bases removed from V and 6 bases from J, the gap between germline ends came to 12 bases. Germline lookup yields CDR1 KGHSH and CDR2 LQKENI. The CDR3 protein is CASSLLGGAGELFF. The DNA of the CDR3 is TGTGCCAGCTCACTGTTGGGGGGCGCCGGGGAGCTGTTTTTT.